This T cell receptor (beta chain) was obtained from a study of blood T cell repertoires in COVID-19. J gave up 6 bases and V 3 bases, and 7 bases lay outside the gene matches. This CDR3 region has 15 residues. CDR1 and CDR2 (germline): SGHTA, FQGNSA. The repertoire was sequenced with immunoSEQ multiplex PCR; TCRdb's copy has only in-frame clones and lacks some. The data contain approximately 81,000 clones, about nine tenths of them singletons. Sequencing used peripheral blood. This sequence originates from a man in his 70s with active or convalescent COVID-19. The J gene is TRBJ1-5, the V gene TRBV7-2; TRBD1 agrees at 8 bases. The CDR3 protein is CASSFTGGTIQPQHF. In nucleotides, the CDR3 is TGTGCCAGCAGCTTTACAGGGGGAACGATTCAGCCCCAGCATTTT.